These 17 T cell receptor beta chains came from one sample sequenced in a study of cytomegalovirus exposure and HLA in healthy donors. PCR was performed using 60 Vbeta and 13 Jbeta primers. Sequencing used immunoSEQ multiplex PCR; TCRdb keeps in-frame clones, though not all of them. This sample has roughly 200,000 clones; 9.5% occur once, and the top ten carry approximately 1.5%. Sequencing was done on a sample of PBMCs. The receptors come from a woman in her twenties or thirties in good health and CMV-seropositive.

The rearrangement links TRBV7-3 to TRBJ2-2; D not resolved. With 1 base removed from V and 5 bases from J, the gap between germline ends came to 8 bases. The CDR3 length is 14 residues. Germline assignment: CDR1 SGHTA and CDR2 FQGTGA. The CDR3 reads CASSLKRTTGELFF. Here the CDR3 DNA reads TGTGCCAGCAGCTTAAAGCGTACAACCGGGGAGCTGTTTTTT.

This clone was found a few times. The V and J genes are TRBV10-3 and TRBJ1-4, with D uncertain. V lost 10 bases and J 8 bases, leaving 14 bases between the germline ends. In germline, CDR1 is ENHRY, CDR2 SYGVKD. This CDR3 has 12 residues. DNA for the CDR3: TGTGCCACCTCAGGTGGGCAGGAAAAACTGTTTTTT. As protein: CATSGGQEKLFF.

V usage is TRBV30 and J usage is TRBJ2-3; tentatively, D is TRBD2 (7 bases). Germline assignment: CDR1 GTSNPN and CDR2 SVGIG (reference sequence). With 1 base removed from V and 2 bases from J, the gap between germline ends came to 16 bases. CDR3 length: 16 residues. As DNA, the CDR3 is TGTGCCTGGAGTGGGTTTGGCGGGGGCTTCACAGATACGCAGTATTTT. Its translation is CAWSGFGGGFTDTQYF.

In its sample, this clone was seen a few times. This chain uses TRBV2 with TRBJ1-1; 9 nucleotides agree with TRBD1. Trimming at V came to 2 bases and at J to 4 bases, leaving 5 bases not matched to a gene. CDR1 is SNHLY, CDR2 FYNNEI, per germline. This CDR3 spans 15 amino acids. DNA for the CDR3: TGTGCCAGCAGTGAAAGGAGGGACAGGGCCACTGAAGCTTTCTTT. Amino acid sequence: CASSERRDRATEAFF.

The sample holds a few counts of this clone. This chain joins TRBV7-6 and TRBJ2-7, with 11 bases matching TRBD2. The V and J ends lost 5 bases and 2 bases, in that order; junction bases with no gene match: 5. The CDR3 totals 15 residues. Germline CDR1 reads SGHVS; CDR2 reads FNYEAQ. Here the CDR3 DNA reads TGTGCCAGCAGCCCTGGACTAGCGGGCCCCTACGAGCAGTACTTC. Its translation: CASSPGLAGPYEQYF.

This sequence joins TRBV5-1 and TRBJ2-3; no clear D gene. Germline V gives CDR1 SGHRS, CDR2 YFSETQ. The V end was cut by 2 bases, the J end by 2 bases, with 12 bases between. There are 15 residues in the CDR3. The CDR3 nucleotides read TGCGCCAGCAGCTTAGCCTTGGTAACCACAGATACGCAGTATTTT. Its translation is CASSLALVTTDTQYF. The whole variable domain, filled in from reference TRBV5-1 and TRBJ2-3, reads KAGVTQTPRYLIKTRGQQVTLSCSPISGHRSVSWYQQTPGQGLQFLFEYFSETQRNKGNFPGRFSGRQFSNSRSEMNVSTLELGDSALYLCASSLALVTTDTQYFGPGTRLTVL.

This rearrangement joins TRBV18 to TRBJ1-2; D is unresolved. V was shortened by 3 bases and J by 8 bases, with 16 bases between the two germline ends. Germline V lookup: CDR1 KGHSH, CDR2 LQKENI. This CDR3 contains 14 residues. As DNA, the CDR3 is TGTGCCAGCTCACCTCCTACGACCCTCGGGGGCTACACCTTC. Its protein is CASSPPTTLGGYTF.

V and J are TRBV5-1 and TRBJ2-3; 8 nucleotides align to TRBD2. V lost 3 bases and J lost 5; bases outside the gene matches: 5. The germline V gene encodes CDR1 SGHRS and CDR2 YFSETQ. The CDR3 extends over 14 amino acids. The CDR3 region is CASSSGLAGDTQYF. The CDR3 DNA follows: TGCGCCAGCAGCTCCGGACTAGCTGGAGATACGCAGTATTTT.

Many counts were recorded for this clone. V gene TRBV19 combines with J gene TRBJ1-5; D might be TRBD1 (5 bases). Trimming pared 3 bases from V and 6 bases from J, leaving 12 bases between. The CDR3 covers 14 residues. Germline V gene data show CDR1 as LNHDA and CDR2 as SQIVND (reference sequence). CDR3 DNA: TGTGCCAGTAGTATCGGGGGAAAGGGTCAGCCCCAGCATTTT. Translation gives CASSIGGKGQPQHF.

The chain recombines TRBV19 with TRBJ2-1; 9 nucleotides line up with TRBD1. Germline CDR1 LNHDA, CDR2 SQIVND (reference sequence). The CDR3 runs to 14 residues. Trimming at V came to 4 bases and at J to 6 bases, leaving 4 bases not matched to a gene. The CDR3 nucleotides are TGTGCCAGTAGTACGGGACAGGGAGTCAATGAGCAGTTCTTC. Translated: CASSTGQGVNEQFF.

In DNA form, the CDR3 reads TGTGCCAGCAGCTTAGTGGGGGCGGATCTGTTTGGAAACACCATATATTTT. Translation gives CASSLVGADLFGNTIYF. The V call is TRBV7-2, the J call TRBJ1-3, with D possibly TRBD1 on 6 matching bases. V was shortened by 1 base and J by 3 bases, with 16 bases between the two germline ends. The CDR3 covers 17 residues. Germline V lookup: CDR1 SGHTA, CDR2 FQGNSA.

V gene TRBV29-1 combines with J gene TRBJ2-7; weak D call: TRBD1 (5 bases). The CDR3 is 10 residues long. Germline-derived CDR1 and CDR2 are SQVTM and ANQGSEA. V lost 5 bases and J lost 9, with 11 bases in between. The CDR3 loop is CSVFREAQYF. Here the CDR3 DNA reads TGCAGCGTTTTCAGGGAAGCGCAGTACTTC.

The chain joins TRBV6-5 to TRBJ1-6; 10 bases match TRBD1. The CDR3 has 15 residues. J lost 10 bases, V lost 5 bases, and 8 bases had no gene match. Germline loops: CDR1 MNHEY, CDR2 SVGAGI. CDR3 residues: CASSPGQGNGSPLHF. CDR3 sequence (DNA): TGTGCCAGCAGTCCGGGACAGGGGAACGGGTCACCCCTCCACTTT.

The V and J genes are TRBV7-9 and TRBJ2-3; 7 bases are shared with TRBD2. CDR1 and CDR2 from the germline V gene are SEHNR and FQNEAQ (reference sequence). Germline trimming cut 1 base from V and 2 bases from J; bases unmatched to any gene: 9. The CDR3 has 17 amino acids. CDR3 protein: CASSLVIQRDFTDTQYF. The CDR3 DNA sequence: TGTGCCAGCAGCTTAGTAATACAGCGGGACTTCACAGATACGCAGTATTTT.

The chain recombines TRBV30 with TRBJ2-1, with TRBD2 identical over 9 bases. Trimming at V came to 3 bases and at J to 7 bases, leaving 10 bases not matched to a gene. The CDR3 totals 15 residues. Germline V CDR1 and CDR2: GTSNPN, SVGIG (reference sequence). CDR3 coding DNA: TGTGCCTGGAGGGGGCGGGAGGGCCGGGGGAATGAGCAGTTCTTC. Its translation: CAWRGREGRGNEQFF.

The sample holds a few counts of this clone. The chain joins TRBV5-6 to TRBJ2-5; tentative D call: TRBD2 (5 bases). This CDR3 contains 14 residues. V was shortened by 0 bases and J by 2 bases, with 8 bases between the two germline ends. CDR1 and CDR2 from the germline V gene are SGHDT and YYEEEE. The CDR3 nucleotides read TGTGCCAGCAGCTTGGGGACTTTACAAGAGACCCAGTACTTC. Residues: CASSLGTLQETQYF.

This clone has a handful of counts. The DNA of the CDR3 is TGTGCCAGCAGCGTAGATCAAGCGGGAGCAAGGACCGGGGAGCTGTTTTTT. This codes for CASSVDQAGARTGELFF. V gene TRBV9 combines with J gene TRBJ2-2, with TRBD2 matching over 8 bases. The germline V gene has CDR1 SGDLS and CDR2 YYNGEE. The CDR3 has 17 residues. V was pared by 0 bases and J by 5 bases, with 9 bases of the junction left unmatched.